Presented here are 21 T cell receptor beta chains from one specimen sequenced in a study of blood T cell repertoires in COVID-19. Here immunoSEQ multiplex PCR was the method, and the copy in TCRdb shows in-frame clones only, minus some. The sample carries about 120,000 clones, about four fifths recorded once. The sequenced sample consisted of peripheral blood. These receptors originate from a man aged 55 to 69 with acute or convalescent COVID-19.

The V and J genes are TRBV2 and TRBJ2-3, with 10 bases lining up with TRBD1. J gave up 4 bases and V 6 bases, and 1 base lay outside the gene matches. The CDR3 runs 13 residues. In germline, CDR1 is SNHLY, CDR2 FYNNEI. CDR3: CASSGTGADTQYF. The DNA for the CDR3 is TGTGCCAGCAGCGGGACAGGGGCAGATACGCAGTATTTT.

Written as DNA, the CDR3 is TGTGCCAGCAGCCCCCGGACAGGCAATCAGCCCCAGCATTTT. Its protein product is CASSPRTGNQPQHF. The chain uses TRBV7-2 and TRBJ1-5; D might be TRBD1 (6 bases). Trimming shortened V by 5 bases and J by 2 bases, and 10 bases separated the two germline ends. The length of the CDR3 is 14 residues. Looked up from germline, CDR1 is SGHTA and CDR2 is FQGNSA.

The chain is built from TRBV2 and TRBJ2-7; TRBD2 agrees at 7 bases. CDR3 size: 13 residues. Trimming cost V 1 base and J 7 bases; bases outside gene matches: 4. In germline, CDR1 is SNHLY, CDR2 FYNNEI. CDR3 sequence (DNA): TGTGCCAGCAGTGAAGTGACCGGGGGGGAGCAGTACTTC. It codes for CASSEVTGGEQYF. The variable domain in full, with the rest retrieved from reference TRBV2 and TRBJ2-7, is EPEVTQTPSHQVTQMGQEVILRCVPISNHLYFYWYRQILGQKVEFLVSFYNNEISEKSEIFDDQFSVERPDGSNFTLKIRSTKLEDSAMYFCASSEVTGGEQYFGPGTRLTVT.

This clone was detected a few times. The CDR3 nucleotides are TGTGCCAGCAGCTCCAGCATGGCAGGGTGGCGATCCAATGAAAAACTGTTTTTT. Its translation: CASSSSMAGWRSNEKLFF. This sequence joins TRBV7-6 and TRBJ1-4, with D possibly matching TRBD1 (5 bases). Trimming left V 4 bases short and J 5 bases short, with 23 bases between. CDR3 length: 18 residues. Germline V lookup: CDR1 SGHVS, CDR2 FNYEAQ.

The chain links TRBV28 to TRBJ2-5, with 7 bases aligning to TRBD1. Germline V gives CDR1 MDHEN, CDR2 SYDVKM. Losses at the gene ends were 6 bases for V and 3 bases for J; bases not matched to a gene: 10. The CDR3 runs to 15 residues. The CDR3 DNA is TGTGCCAGCAGCCCCCCCGGGACAGCAAAAGAGACCCAGTACTTC. As protein: CASSPPGTAKETQYF.

This rearrangement joins TRBV6-5 to TRBJ1-1; unclear D gene. V lost 0 bases, J lost 0 bases, and 5 bases lay in between. CDR1 and CDR2 from the germline V gene are MNHEY and SVGAGI. CDR3 length equals 14 residues. The CDR3 sequence: CASSYSEVNTEAFF. Written as DNA, the CDR3 is TGTGCCAGCAGTTACTCGGAGGTGAACACTGAAGCTTTCTTT.

This chain uses TRBV7-8 with TRBJ1-2; 7 bases map to TRBD1. The CDR3 sequence is 20 residues long. Germline lookup yields CDR1 SGHVS and CDR2 FQNEAQ. With 6 bases clipped from V and 3 bases from J, the junction kept 25 bases outside the gene matches. The CDR3 nucleotides are TGTGCCAGCAGTCAAAGGGCAGGGAACAGGGGTAGCGCTCGCGACTATGGCTACACCTTC. Translation: CASSQRAGNRGSARDYGYTF.

The V and J genes are TRBV28 and TRBJ1-1; D not resolved. This CDR3 region has 12 residues. The V gene lost 5 bases and the J gene lost 6 bases, with 10 bases spanning the gap. Looked up from germline, CDR1 is MDHEN and CDR2 is SYDVKM. This chain's CDR3 is CASSRREAEAFF. CDR3 nucleotide sequence: TGTGCCAGCAGTCGGAGGGAGGCTGAAGCTTTCTTT. Together with reference TRBV28 and TRBJ1-1, the CDR3 gives the full variable domain: DVKVTQSSRYLVKRTGEKVFLECVQDMDHENMFWYRQDPGLGLRLIYFSYDVKMKEKGDIPEGYSVSREKKERFSLILESASTNQTSMYLCASSRREAEAFFGQGTRLTVV.

V and J are TRBV7-3 and TRBJ2-3; TRBD2 aligns across 11 bases. The V and J ends lost 5 bases and 2 bases, in that order; junction bases with no gene match: 6. The CDR3 consists of 16 residues. The germline gives CDR1 SGHTA, CDR2 FQGTGA. CDR3 in DNA: TGTGCCAGCAGCCCCGGGACTAGCGGATACACAGATACGCAGTATTTT. The encoded protein is CASSPGTSGYTDTQYF. The variable domain in full, completed from reference TRBV7-3 and TRBJ2-3, reads GAGVSQTPSNKVTEKGKYVELRCDPISGHTALYWYRQSLGQGPEFLIYFQGTGAADDSGLPNDRFFAVRPEGSVSTLKIQRTERGDSAVYLCASSPGTSGYTDTQYFGPGTRLTVL.

CDR3 bases: TGCGCCAGCAGCTTGGTACCGGGAGGGTCGTACGAGCAGTACTTC. Encoded protein: CASSLVPGGSYEQYF. The chain uses TRBV5-1 and TRBJ2-7; 8 nucleotides align to TRBD2. The CDR3 length is 15 residues. V gave up 0 bases and J gave up 4 bases; unmatched junction bases: 6. Per the germline V gene, CDR1 is SGHRS and CDR2 is YFSETQ. The whole variable domain, filled in from reference TRBV5-1 and TRBJ2-7, reads KAGVTQTPRYLIKTRGQQVTLSCSPISGHRSVSWYQQTPGQGLQFLFEYFSETQRNKGNFPGRFSGRQFSNSRSEMNVSTLELGDSALYLCASSLVPGGSYEQYFGPGTRLTVT.

This clone came up once. The chain combines TRBV2 with TRBJ2-7; D is perhaps TRBD2 (5 bases). Trimming pared 8 bases from V and 3 bases from J, leaving 14 bases between. The CDR3 has 13 amino acids. From germline, CDR1 is SNHLY and CDR2 FYNNEI. The DNA of the CDR3 is TGTGCCAGCGGAGGACGGAACCTCTACGAGCAGTACTTC. Residues: CASGGRNLYEQYF. The variable domain in full, with the rest retrieved from reference TRBV2 and TRBJ2-7, is EPEVTQTPSHQVTQMGQEVILRCVPISNHLYFYWYRQILGQKVEFLVSFYNNEISEKSEIFDDQFSVERPDGSNFTLKIRSTKLEDSAMYFCASGGRNLYEQYFGPGTRLTVT.

The table lists this clone with a count of one. The gene calls are TRBV28 and TRBJ1-1; D possibly corresponds to TRBD1 (5 bases). Germline V gene lookup returns CDR1 MDHEN and CDR2 SYDVKM. V lost 5 bases to trimming and J lost 2 bases, with 12 bases between them. The CDR3 is 14 residues long. The CDR3 sequence: CASSLGGDNTEAFF. In DNA, the CDR3 is TGTGCCAGCAGTCTTGGGGGGGACAACACTGAAGCTTTCTTT.

This chain joins TRBV29-1 and TRBJ2-1; 13 bases line up with TRBD2. Germline V gene sequence: CDR1 SQVTM, CDR2 ANQGSEA. The CDR3 loop spans 17 amino acids. V lost 6 bases to trimming and J lost 3 bases; unmatched junction nucleotides: 11. CDR3 sequence (DNA): TGCAGCGTGAGCCCCGGGACTAGCGGGAAGATCTACAATGAGCAGTTCTTC. This gives the protein CSVSPGTSGKIYNEQFF.

The chain joins TRBV9 to TRBJ1-2; 7 bases are a match to TRBD1. There are 13 residues in the CDR3. V shed 4 bases, J shed 4 bases, and the junction held 4 bases outside the gene matches. CDR1 and CDR2 from the germline V gene are SGDLS and YYNGEE. The CDR3 is CASSPGTAYGYTF. Here the CDR3 DNA reads TGTGCCAGCAGCCCGGGGACAGCCTATGGCTACACCTTC.

In DNA form, the CDR3 reads TGTGCCAGCAGCTTTGACAGGAGTATGAACACTGAAGCTTTCTTT. Translation: CASSFDRSMNTEAFF. The chain links TRBV5-4 to TRBJ1-1; possibly TRBD1 for D (6 bases). This CDR3 contains 15 residues. The germline V gene encodes CDR1 SGHNT and CDR2 YYREEE (reference sequence). The germline V and J ends were trimmed by 2 bases and 0 bases, with 11 bases remaining between them.

This chain connects TRBV28 to TRBJ2-3; the D is unclear. The CDR3 loop spans 12 amino acids. The V gene's germline CDR1 is MDHEN and CDR2 SYDVKM. V was cut by 6 bases and J by 8 bases, with 12 bases left in between. The CDR3 protein is CASRSPVSTQYF. For the CDR3, the DNA is TGTGCCAGCAGATCCCCGGTTTCTACGCAGTATTTT.

The chain uses TRBV18 and TRBJ2-2, with TRBD2 as a possible D gene (6 bases). Germline loops: CDR1 KGHSH, CDR2 LQKENI. The V gene lost 4 bases and the J gene lost 10 bases, with 16 bases spanning the gap. This CDR3 contains 14 residues. The CDR3 bases are TGTGCCAGCTCACTGAATCATCGGGAGACGGAGCTGTTTTTT. Its protein product is CASSLNHRETELFF. The entire variable domain, with the rest obtained from reference TRBV18 and TRBJ2-2, is as follows: NAGVMQNPRHLVRRRGQEARLRCSPMKGHSHVYWYRQLPEEGLKFMVYLQKENIIDESGMPKERFSAEFPKEGPSILRIQQVVRGDSAAYFCASSLNHRETELFFGEGSRLTVL.

This clone showed up just once. This chain connects TRBV3-1 (or the pseudogene TRBV3-2) to TRBJ2-7; 9 nucleotides align to TRBD2. The junction had 8 bases not matched to a gene; V was cut back by 6 bases and J by 5 bases. Germline CDR1 reads LGHDT; CDR2 reads YNNKEL (reference sequence). The CDR3 sequence is 14 residues long. The CDR3 sequence: CASRNWTSANEQYF. For the CDR3, the DNA is TGTGCCAGCAGGAACTGGACTAGCGCCAACGAGCAGTACTTC.

The CDR3, as DNA: TGTGCCAGCAGCCAAGGGGACTGGTCCTACAATGAGCAGTTCTTC. This codes for CASSQGDWSYNEQFF. V and J are TRBV3-1 (or the pseudogene TRBV3-2) and TRBJ2-1; possible D gene TRBD2, 6 bases. Trimming cost V 1 base and J 1 base, with 8 bases left between them. The CDR3 consists of 15 residues. CDR1 and CDR2 (germline): LGHDT, YNNKEL (reference sequence).

The chain is built from TRBV4-1 and TRBJ1-4, with D tentatively TRBD1 (6 bases). The V end was cut by 3 bases, the J end by 6 bases, with 17 bases between. CDR1 and CDR2 from the germline V gene are MGHRA and YSYEKL. The CDR3 runs to 16 residues. CDR3 coding DNA: TGCGCCAGCAGCCAGCCTGGGGGGGCGGGGGATGAAAAACTGTTTTTT. Amino acid sequence: CASSQPGGAGDEKLFF.

The V gene is TRBV9, the J gene TRBJ1-4; no clear D. Germline CDR1 is SGDLS and CDR2 is YYNGEE. Trimming stripped 4 bases from V and 11 bases from J, with 21 bases between. The CDR3 has 15 residues. Here the CDR3 DNA reads TGTGCCAGCAGCACAGCGGGGAACCCCTTGGGGAAACTGTTTTTT. It is translated as CASSTAGNPLGKLFF.